Listed below are T cell receptor beta chains from one sample, sequenced in a study of CD8 T cells in ankylosing spondylitis. TCRdb ran MiXCR on the 5' RACE reads and lists one entry per CDR3 protein. The sample records fewer than 550,000 distinct CDR3 sequences, roughly 5.2% being singletons. The sequenced sample was blood, either unsorted or a sorted T cell fraction (not recorded which). The receptors derive from a male donor with ankylosing spondylitis. Each CDR3 is given with its conserved first and last residue. The D gene is left open where the match is weak. Expanded clones are given a class, and other clones once, few, many or no size at all.

j_call cdr3_length d_call v_call clone_size cdr3_nt cdr3_aa
TRBJ2-7 14 . TRBV24-1 many TGTGCCACCAGTGATCCCCGGGATTCGGTTGAGCAGTACTTC CATSDPRDSVEQYF
TRBJ2-7 13 . TRBV6-1 many TGTGCCAGCAGCCCCGCTGCCGGGACCCTGCAGTACTTC CASSPAAGTLQYF
TRBJ2-5 11 . TRBV5-1 many TGCGCCAGCGGGGCTCAAGAGACCCAGTACTTC CASGAQETQYF
TRBJ2-1 14 . TRBV20-1 many TGCAGTGCTAGAAGGGCACTCGATTGGAATGAGCAGTTCTTC CSARRALDWNEQFF
TRBJ2-1 15 TRBD1 TRBV6-1 many TGTGCCAGCAGTCTTAACCGGGACAGGTACAATGAGCAGTTCTTC CASSLNRDRYNEQFF
TRBJ1-1 15 TRBD1 TRBV4-2 many TGTGCCAGCAGCCCCTCAGGACAGGTTGACACTGAAGCTTTCTTT CASSPSGQVDTEAFF
TRBJ1-4 14 TRBD1 TRBV20-1 many TGCAGTGCTAGGGCGGGACAGTTTAATGAAAAACTGTTTTTT CSARAGQFNEKLFF
TRBJ1-6 18 . TRBV4-2 many TGTGCCAGCAGCCAACGGACCCTGAAGAGCTCCTATAATTCACCCCTCCACTTT CASSQRTLKSSYNSPLHF
TRBJ2-2 16 TRBD1 TRBV7-6 . TGTGCCAGCAGGCCAGGGGGCGGCTTGCACACCGGGGAGCTGTTTTTT CASRPGGGLHTGELFF
TRBJ2-7 13 . TRBV6-2/TRBV6-3 few TGTGCCAGCAGTTACTCAGAGGTCGGGGAGCAGTACTTC CASSYSEVGEQYF
TRBJ2-7 13 . TRBV6-1 . TGTGCCAGCAGTGAGGGGGCGCTGGGCGAGCAGTACTTC CASSEGALGEQYF
TRBJ2-5 12 . TRBV24-1 many TGTGCCACCAGTGAGAGTCGCGGGACCCAGTACTTC CATSESRGTQYF
TRBJ2-7 15 TRBD2 TRBV7-2 . TGTGTCTCCCGAAGACAAGCGGGGGGGAACTACGAGCAGTACTTC CVSRRQAGGNYEQYF
TRBJ2-6 17 . TRBV9 many TGTGCCAGCAGCGTAAGGGGAGCTCCCTCTGGGGCCAACGTCCTGACTTTC CASSVRGAPSGANVLTF
TRBJ2-6 18 . TRBV11-1 few TGTGCCAGCAGCTTAGCGGGGCCAGGTGGCTCTGGGGCCAACGTCCTGACTTTC CASSLAGPGGSGANVLTF
TRBJ1-2 17 . TRBV11-1 . TGTGCCAGCAGCTTAGAATATCACGGCCAGCCCAACTATGGCTACACCTTC CASSLEYHGQPNYGYTF
TRBJ1-1 16 . TRBV7-9 many TGTGCCAGCAGCCTCTGGTATATGGATCTGAACACTGAAGCTTTCTTT CASSLWYMDLNTEAFF
TRBJ2-1 14 TRBD2 TRBV28 many TGTGCCAGCATTTGGGGGGGCTCCTACAATGAGCAGTTCTTC CASIWGGSYNEQFF
TRBJ2-5 15 TRBD1 TRBV5-1 many TGCGCCAGCAGCTTCTCCGGGACAGCCGAAGAGACCCAGTACTTC CASSFSGTAEETQYF
TRBJ2-5 16 . TRBV7-6 few TGTGCCAGCAGCTTAGGGGTAGTGAACCTCCAAGAGACCCAGTACTTC CASSLGVVNLQETQYF
TRBJ2-7 13 . TRBV5-1 many TGCGCCAGTCAAGCGGGACAACCCTACGAGCAGTACTTC CASQAGQPYEQYF
TRBJ1-2 9 . TRBV20-1 many TGCAGTGCCCCCTTGGGCTACACCTTC CSAPLGYTF
TRBJ2-3 16 . TRBV7-9 many TGTGCCAGCAGCTTAACGGGGCGGGGAGACACAGATACGCAGTATTTT CASSLTGRGDTDTQYF
TRBJ2-3 16 TRBD2 TRBV6-1 many TGTGCCAGCAGCCGAAAGGCGGGAGCGTTCACAGATACGCAGTATTTT CASSRKAGAFTDTQYF
TRBJ1-2 10 . TRBV21-1 . TGTGCCAGCAGTCCAGGGTGCTACACCTTC CASSPGCYTF
TRBJ1-1 14 . TRBV12-3/TRBV12-4 many TGTGCCAGCACCCAGGGAGTTAGGTTGACTGAAGCTTTCTTT CASTQGVRLTEAFF
TRBJ1-1 10 . TRBV7-9 many TGTGCCAGCAGCTTATTGGAAGCTTTCTTT CASSLLEAFF
TRBJ2-3 16 . TRBV4-3 many TGCGCCAGCAGCCAGGCTCGACAGGTTAGGACAGATACGCAGTATTTT CASSQARQVRTDTQYF
TRBJ2-1 17 . TRBV6-1 many TGTGCCAGCAGCCCAGGGGCGGGTCTCTTTTCCTACAATGAGCAGTTCTTC CASSPGAGLFSYNEQFF
TRBJ2-3 16 . TRBV25-1 many TGTGCCAGCAGTGAATCCCTGCTGGCTAGCACAGATACGCAGTATTTT CASSESLLASTDTQYF
TRBJ1-2 14 . TRBV7-2 many TGTGCCAGCAGCTTTGTTGCAGACTCCTATGGCTACACCTTC CASSFVADSYGYTF
TRBJ2-1 15 TRBD1 TRBV7-8 many TGTGCCAGCAGCTTAGCACCGACAGGGACCAATGAGCAGTTCTTC CASSLAPTGTNEQFF
TRBJ1-6 17 TRBD1 TRBV25-1 . TGTGCCAGGAGCCCCCGGAGGCTCCAGGGGGCCGATTCACCCCTCCACTTT CARSPRRLQGADSPLHF
TRBJ1-5 13 . TRBV20-1 many TGCAGTGCTAGCGAGGACCGCAATCAGCCCCAGCATTTT CSASEDRNQPQHF
TRBJ2-7 16 . TRBV6-2/TRBV6-3 many TGTGCCAGCAGCTCCTTTGGGGGACGCTTCTCCTACGAGCAGTACTTC CASSSFGGRFSYEQYF
TRBJ1-2 16 . TRBV29-1 many TGCAGCGTTGAAAGACGTGGTAGGGACTTTAACTATGGCTACACCTTC CSVERRGRDFNYGYTF
TRBJ1-2 12 . TRBV20-1 many TGCAGTGCTAGAGATCAGTACTATGGCTACACCTTC CSARDQYYGYTF
TRBJ1-2 16 TRBD1 TRBV9 many TGTGCCAGCAGCGTAGACTGGCCGACAGGGGAAGGCGGCTACACCTTC CASSVDWPTGEGGYTF
TRBJ1-5 15 . TRBV27 many TGTGCCAGGACAAATCCGGGACTCCGAAATCAGCCCCAGCATTTT CARTNPGLRNQPQHF
TRBJ1-2 15 TRBD1 TRBV4-1 few TGCGCCAGCAGCCAAGACAGGGGGTCAGGCTATGGCTACACCTTC CASSQDRGSGYGYTF
TRBJ1-1 15 . TRBV5-1 . TGCGCCAGCAGCTTGGGTCTAGTCATGAACACTGAAGCTTTCTTT CASSLGLVMNTEAFF
TRBJ2-3 15 TRBD1 TRBV5-1 many TGCGCCAGCAGCCAAGGGACAGGAGAGCCCGGAACGCAGTATTTT CASSQGTGEPGTQYF
TRBJ1-6 12 . TRBV7-2 many TGTGCCAGCAGCTTGCGGTGGTCACCCCTCCACTTT CASSLRWSPLHF
TRBJ2-7 13 . TRBV12-3/TRBV12-4 many TGTGCCAGCACCACCCCAGGTGCGGGCGAGCAGTACTTC CASTTPGAGEQYF
TRBJ2-3 12 . TRBV9 many TGTGCCAGCAGCGCCGTAAGAGATACGCAGTATTTT CASSAVRDTQYF
TRBJ2-5 15 . TRBV6-2/TRBV6-3 many TGTGCCAGCAGCGGACCTGGCAGGTACCAAGAGACCCAGTACTTC CASSGPGRYQETQYF
TRBJ1-1 13 . TRBV7-8 many TGTGCCAGCAGCTTCGGGACATACCCTGAAGCTTTCTTT CASSFGTYPEAFF
TRBJ2-4 14 . TRBV7-2 many TGTGCCAGCAGCTTAACCCGCGGGGTAAACATTCAGTACTTC CASSLTRGVNIQYF